These 2 T cell receptor beta chains came from one sample sequenced in a study of beta chain features in type 1 diabetes. Study results and limitations: When Type 1 diabetes patients were examined, their TCRB CDR3s proved moderately but significantly shorter in all four CD4+ subsets.

Expressed TCRB transcripts were sequenced, since all the RNA that had been isolated was reverse transcribed. The assay was immunoSEQ multiplex PCR, and TCRdb's table has in-frame clones only and misses some. The table shows around 300,000 clones, with roughly 15% occurring only once. For these receptors, no antigen is known. Sequencing input: naive CD4+ T cells from blood. The receptors here all came from a man younger than 35 with type 1 diabetes.

The V call is TRBV19, the J call TRBJ1-1; D remains ambiguous. V lost 6 bases to trimming and J lost 1 base, with 9 bases between them. The germline CDR1 and CDR2 sequences are LNHDA and SQIVND (reference sequence). This CDR3 contains 13 residues. The CDR3 sequence is CASSPRENTEAFF. The CDR3 nucleotides read TGTGCCAGTAGCCCCCGGGAGAACACTGAAGCTTTCTTT.

This clone showed up just a few times. V is TRBV11-2 and J is TRBJ2-1; 11 bases map to TRBD2. The CDR3 contains 16 residues. Germline assignment: CDR1 SGHAT and CDR2 FQNNGV. V trimming: 3 bases; J trimming: 2 bases; junction bases outside the gene matches: 3. The CDR3 protein is CASSFRLAGTYNEQFF. For the CDR3, the DNA is TGTGCCAGCAGCTTCCGACTAGCGGGGACCTACAATGAGCAGTTCTTC.